The clone carrying this T cell receptor (beta chain) was seen just once. Antigen specificity is unknown. The sample belongs to a study of T cell responses to AZD1222 COVID-19 vaccine. As for the study in general: It was second doses at about 4 or about 12 weeks that were pooled. Study-wide findings and caveats: With two AZD1222 doses given, Spike-specific TCR breadth and depth both rose.

Germline V gene sequence: CDR1 KGHSH, CDR2 LQKENI. The CDR3 consists of 16 residues. V lost 3 bases and J lost 0, with 12 bases in between. The repertoire was sequenced with immunoSEQ multiplex PCR; TCRdb's copy has only in-frame clones and lacks some. This sample has 80,000 to 100,000 clones, with 88% found just once. The TCR was taken from an adult in good health. This chain uses TRBV18 with TRBJ1-3, with D tentatively TRBD1 (6 bases). This specimen consisted of peripheral blood, obtained on day 0 of AZD1222 vaccination. CDR3 in DNA: TGTGCCAGCTCACCCGTTGGACAGACCTCTGGAAACACCATATATTTT. Amino acids: CASSPVGQTSGNTIYF.